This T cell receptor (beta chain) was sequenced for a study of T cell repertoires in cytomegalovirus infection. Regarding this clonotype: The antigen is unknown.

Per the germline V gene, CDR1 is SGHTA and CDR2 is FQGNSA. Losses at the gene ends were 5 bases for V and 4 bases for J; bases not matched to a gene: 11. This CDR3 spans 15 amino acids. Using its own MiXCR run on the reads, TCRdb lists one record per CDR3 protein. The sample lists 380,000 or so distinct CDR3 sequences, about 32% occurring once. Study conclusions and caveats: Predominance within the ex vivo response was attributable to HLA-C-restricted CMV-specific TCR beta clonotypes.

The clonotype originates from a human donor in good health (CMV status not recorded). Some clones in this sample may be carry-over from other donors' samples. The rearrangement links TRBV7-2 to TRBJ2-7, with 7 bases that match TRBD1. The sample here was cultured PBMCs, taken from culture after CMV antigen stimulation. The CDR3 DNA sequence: TGTGCCAGCAGCCAAGACAGGGCCAGGGGGTACGAGCAGTACTTC. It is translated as CASSQDRARGYEQYF.